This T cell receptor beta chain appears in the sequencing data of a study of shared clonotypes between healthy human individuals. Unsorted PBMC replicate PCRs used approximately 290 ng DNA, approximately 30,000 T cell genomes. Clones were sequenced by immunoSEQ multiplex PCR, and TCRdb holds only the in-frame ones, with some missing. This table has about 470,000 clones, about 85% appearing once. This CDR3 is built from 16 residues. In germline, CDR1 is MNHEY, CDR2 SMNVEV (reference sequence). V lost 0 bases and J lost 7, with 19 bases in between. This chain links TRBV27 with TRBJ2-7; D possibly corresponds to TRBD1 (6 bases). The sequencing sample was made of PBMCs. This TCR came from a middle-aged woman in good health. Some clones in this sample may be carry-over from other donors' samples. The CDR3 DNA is TGTGCCAGCAGTTTATCCATGACAGGCAGGGCTAATGAGCAGTACTTC. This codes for CASSLSMTGRANEQYF.